This T cell receptor (beta chain) was identified in a study of T-cell reconstitution after alpha-beta-depleted transplantation in children (dated by TCRdb to 2016 to 2017). Looking at the study overall: Using TCR repertoire profiling, the study quantitatively followed how T-cell immune reconstitution unfolded in children after TCRalphabeta/CD19-depleted allogeneic hematopoietic cell transplantation.

Receptor libraries were prepared by PCR. The listed sequencing device is Illumina HiSeq 2500. TCR libraries were prepared with molecular barcoding, using unique molecular identifiers to normalize TCRbeta repertoire quantification. TCRdb ran its own pipeline on the public reads, namely fastp trimming at Q25 and MiXCR clone calling, and kept in-frame beta chains. One record per CDR3 amino acid sequence lists the most common genes and DNA. This sample comprises some 520,000 distinct CDR3 sequences, roughly 33% of them detected only once. The ten largest clones represent around 2.5% of the sample. As regards this clonotype: There is no known antigen for this receptor. Per-nucleotide qualities are absent, and no much larger clonotype sits a single base away.

CDR1 SQVTM and CDR2 ANQGSEA were looked up in the germline V gene. Its CDR3 holds 15 amino acids, cysteine through phenylalanine. Here the CDR3 DNA is all that survives: 45 bases in frame from base 1. The germline V and J ends show losses of 5 bases and 8 bases respectively, and no gene match explains 14 bases of the junction. Material: PBMCs from the stem cell graft donor, obtained from the stem cell graft. Recombination linked TRBV29-1 to TRBJ2-3; a stretch of 9 junction bases matches TRBD2. This receptor was taken from a human donor who donated a stem cell graft to a child with aplastic anemia. The CDR3 here reads CSVPIPAGGGGTQYF. The nucleotide sequence is TGCAGCGTTCCCATTCCGGCGGGAGGGGGAGGTACGCAGTATTTT.